The rows below give T cell receptor beta chains drawn from one sample of a study of CD8 T cells in Susac syndrome. TCRdb itself ran the immunoSEQ multiplex PCR reads through MiXCR, one entry per CDR3 protein. The table records tens of thousands of distinct CDR3 sequences, roughly 93% of them present only once. The specimen was CD4+ T cells from PBMCs. These receptors originate from a human donor with Susac syndrome. Both conserved end residues are part of each CDR3. The D gene is left open where the match is weak. Only some rows state a clone size, as once, few, many or a class for expanded clones.

v_gene: TRBV12-3/TRBV12-4
abundance: once
j_gene: TRBJ1-1
d_gene: TRBD1
CDR3nt: TGTGCCAGCAGTTTAAGTCAGGGGGGCACTGAAGCTTTCTTT
CDR3aa: CASSLSQGGTEAFF

v_gene: TRBV23-1
abundance: -
j_gene: TRBJ2-4
d_gene: TRBD1
CDR3nt: TGCGCCAGCAGTTCCCAGGGGGCTGGGGTCAAAAACATTCAGTACTTC
CDR3aa: CASSSQGAGVKNIQYF

v_gene: TRBV9
abundance: -
j_gene: TRBJ1-1
d_gene: -
CDR3nt: TGTGCCAGCAGCCGAGGTAGAACTGAAGCTTTCTTT
CDR3aa: CASSRGRTEAFF

v_gene: TRBV5-6
abundance: -
j_gene: TRBJ2-3
d_gene: -
CDR3nt: TGTGCCAGCAGCTATTCAGATACGCAGTATTTT
CDR3aa: CASSYSDTQYF

v_gene: TRBV25-1
abundance: -
j_gene: TRBJ1-5
d_gene: -
CDR3nt: TGTGCCAGCAGTGATAGTGGGCGCGGCAATCAGCCCCAGCATTTT
CDR3aa: CASSDSGRGNQPQHF

v_gene: TRBV20-1
abundance: -
j_gene: TRBJ1-4
d_gene: TRBD1
CDR3nt: TGCAGTGCTAGGGACAGGTATAATGAAAAACTGTTTTTT
CDR3aa: CSARDRYNEKLFF

v_gene: TRBV6-5
abundance: -
j_gene: TRBJ2-5
d_gene: -
CDR3nt: TGTGCCAGCAGTTCCCCCCCCAGGGCGGAATGGATAGAGACCCAGTACTTC
CDR3aa: CASSSPPRAEWIETQYF

v_gene: TRBV21-1
abundance: -
j_gene: TRBJ2-6
d_gene: -
CDR3nt: TGTGCCAGCAGCAAGGACCTCTCTGGGGCCAACGTCCTGACTTTC
CDR3aa: CASSKDLSGANVLTF

v_gene: TRBV6-5
abundance: -
j_gene: TRBJ1-6
d_gene: -
CDR3nt: TGTGCCAGCAGTCCTCTGGGGTTTAACTCACCCCTCCACTTT
CDR3aa: CASSPLGFNSPLHF

v_gene: TRBV19
abundance: -
j_gene: TRBJ2-5
d_gene: -
CDR3nt: TGTGCCAGTAGTATGTCCCCAGGCCAAGAGACCCAGTACTTC
CDR3aa: CASSMSPGQETQYF

v_gene: TRBV5-1
abundance: once
j_gene: TRBJ2-3
d_gene: -
CDR3nt: TGCGCCAGCACTAAGGGCCCCTATAGCACAGATACGCAGTATTTT
CDR3aa: CASTKGPYSTDTQYF

v_gene: TRBV18
abundance: -
j_gene: TRBJ2-2
d_gene: -
CDR3nt: TGTGCCAGCTCACCCTACAGGGACCACACCGGGGAGCTGTTTTTT
CDR3aa: CASSPYRDHTGELFF

v_gene: TRBV11-3
abundance: -
j_gene: TRBJ2-7
d_gene: -
CDR3nt: TGTGCCAGCAGCAGGGACGGACCTGAGGAGCAGTACTTC
CDR3aa: CASSRDGPEEQYF

v_gene: TRBV7-2
abundance: -
j_gene: TRBJ2-7
d_gene: -
CDR3nt: TGTGCCAGCAGCCCCACAAGGCCCCAGGGGTCACACGAGCAGTACTTC
CDR3aa: CASSPTRPQGSHEQYF

v_gene: TRBV7-9
abundance: once
j_gene: TRBJ2-1
d_gene: -
CDR3nt: TGTGCCAGCAGCCTTAGCCTGGACGGCAATAATGAGCAGTTCTTC
CDR3aa: CASSLSLDGNNEQFF

v_gene: TRBV7-9
abundance: -
j_gene: TRBJ1-2
d_gene: -
CDR3nt: TGTGCCAGCAGCCTCCTAGGGGTCCCAGCAGACTATGGCTACACCTTC
CDR3aa: CASSLLGVPADYGYTF

v_gene: TRBV20-1
abundance: -
j_gene: TRBJ2-1
d_gene: TRBD1
CDR3nt: TGCAGTGCTCCCGGGACAGGCGCCTACAATGAGCAGTTCTTC
CDR3aa: CSAPGTGAYNEQFF

v_gene: TRBV20-1
abundance: -
j_gene: TRBJ1-2
d_gene: -
CDR3nt: TGCAGTCGGGGGGAGGGGACCTATGGCTACACCTTC
CDR3aa: CSRGEGTYGYTF

v_gene: TRBV2
abundance: -
j_gene: TRBJ2-3
d_gene: TRBD2
CDR3nt: TGTGCCAGCAGGACCGGGACTAGGCCCCTTTTT
CDR3aa: CASRTGTRPLF

v_gene: TRBV30
abundance: -
j_gene: TRBJ2-5
d_gene: -
CDR3nt: TGTGCCTGCCGCTCCACGGGGGAAAATCAAGAGACCCAGTACTTC
CDR3aa: CACRSTGENQETQYF

v_gene: TRBV11-3
abundance: -
j_gene: TRBJ1-1
d_gene: TRBD1
CDR3nt: TGTGCCAGCAGCCCGAGGACAGGGGCTACGAACACTGAAGCTTTCTTT
CDR3aa: CASSPRTGATNTEAFF

v_gene: TRBV7-9
abundance: -
j_gene: TRBJ1-6
d_gene: TRBD1
CDR3nt: TGTGCCAGCAGTTACGGACAGGCGAGCTCCTATAATTCACCCCTCCACTTT
CDR3aa: CASSYGQASSYNSPLHF

v_gene: TRBV19
abundance: -
j_gene: TRBJ1-5
d_gene: TRBD1
CDR3nt: TGTGCCAGTATTAAGGACAGGGGGCACAATCAGCCCCAGCATTTT
CDR3aa: CASIKDRGHNQPQHF

v_gene: TRBV7-8
abundance: few
j_gene: TRBJ2-7
d_gene: -
CDR3nt: TGTGCCAGCAGCTCTTCGACTGGAATAATTATCTCCTACGAGCAGTACTTC
CDR3aa: CASSSSTGIIISYEQYF

v_gene: TRBV28
abundance: -
j_gene: TRBJ1-1
d_gene: -
CDR3nt: TGTGCCAGCAGTTTAAGGTGGGAAGCTTTCTTT
CDR3aa: CASSLRWEAFF

v_gene: TRBV3-1
abundance: -
j_gene: TRBJ2-7
d_gene: -
CDR3nt: TGTGCCAGCAGCCGGTGGGGGTACGAGCAGTACTTC
CDR3aa: CASSRWGYEQYF

v_gene: TRBV5-4
abundance: -
j_gene: TRBJ2-5
d_gene: -
CDR3nt: TGTGCCAGCAGCTTGGGGGGATCCAAAGAGACCCAGTACTTC
CDR3aa: CASSLGGSKETQYF

v_gene: TRBV7-9
abundance: -
j_gene: TRBJ1-1
d_gene: -
CDR3nt: TGTGCCAGCAGCTTCCGGGACCCTGAAGCTTTCTTT
CDR3aa: CASSFRDPEAFF

v_gene: TRBV6-1
abundance: -
j_gene: TRBJ2-3
d_gene: TRBD1
CDR3nt: TGTGCCAGCAGTGAAAGGGGGCCGGGAGATACGCAGTATTTT
CDR3aa: CASSERGPGDTQYF

v_gene: TRBV6-2/TRBV6-3
abundance: once
j_gene: TRBJ2-4
d_gene: TRBD2
CDR3nt: TGTGCCACCCAAGACGGGGGGAACATTCAGTACTTC
CDR3aa: CATQDGGNIQYF

v_gene: TRBV20-1
abundance: -
j_gene: TRBJ2-1
d_gene: TRBD1
CDR3nt: TGCAGTGCTCGCTTTATTATGGGACAGTCCTACAATGAGCAGTTCTTC
CDR3aa: CSARFIMGQSYNEQFF

v_gene: TRBV20-1
abundance: -
j_gene: TRBJ1-2
d_gene: TRBD1
CDR3nt: TGCAGTGCTCCCCCCGGGACAGGGGGAAACTATGGCTACACCTTC
CDR3aa: CSAPPGTGGNYGYTF

v_gene: TRBV7-8
abundance: once
j_gene: TRBJ2-1
d_gene: TRBD1
CDR3nt: TGTGCCAGCAAAACCGGACAGGGGGGCTCTTTTGAGCAGTTCTTC
CDR3aa: CASKTGQGGSFEQFF

v_gene: TRBV6-2/TRBV6-3
abundance: -
j_gene: TRBJ1-2
d_gene: -
CDR3nt: TGTGCCACGGGGGACCGACGCTATGGCTACACCTTC
CDR3aa: CATGDRRYGYTF

v_gene: TRBV5-1
abundance: -
j_gene: TRBJ1-4
d_gene: -
CDR3nt: TGCGCCAGCAGCAGCGGACAACGGAGCGAAAAACTGTTTTTT
CDR3aa: CASSSGQRSEKLFF

v_gene: TRBV18
abundance: -
j_gene: TRBJ1-2
d_gene: TRBD1
CDR3nt: TGTGCCAGCTCGGTGGGACAGTTGGTAGGGTATGGCTACACCTTC
CDR3aa: CASSVGQLVGYGYTF

v_gene: TRBV7-2
abundance: -
j_gene: TRBJ2-5
d_gene: TRBD2
CDR3nt: TGTGCCAGCAGCTTGGGGACTAGCGGGGGGAAAGAGACCCAGTACTTC
CDR3aa: CASSLGTSGGKETQYF

v_gene: TRBV7-3
abundance: -
j_gene: TRBJ2-3
d_gene: -
CDR3nt: TGTGCCAGCAGCACCATTGGCACAGATACGCAGTATTTT
CDR3aa: CASSTIGTDTQYF

v_gene: TRBV28
abundance: -
j_gene: TRBJ2-7
d_gene: TRBD2
CDR3nt: TGTGCCGAGGTGGTTCCACCGGGGGGCGAGCAGTACTTC
CDR3aa: CAEVVPPGGEQYF

v_gene: TRBV4-3
abundance: -
j_gene: TRBJ1-4
d_gene: TRBD1
CDR3nt: TGCGCCAGCAGCCCCGGGACAGGGCGCCCTGGGGAAAAACTGTTTTTT
CDR3aa: CASSPGTGRPGEKLFF

v_gene: TRBV28
abundance: few
j_gene: TRBJ2-7
d_gene: TRBD1
CDR3nt: TGTGCCAGCAGTTCTGGGACAGGAGGTTACGAGCAGTACTTC
CDR3aa: CASSSGTGGYEQYF